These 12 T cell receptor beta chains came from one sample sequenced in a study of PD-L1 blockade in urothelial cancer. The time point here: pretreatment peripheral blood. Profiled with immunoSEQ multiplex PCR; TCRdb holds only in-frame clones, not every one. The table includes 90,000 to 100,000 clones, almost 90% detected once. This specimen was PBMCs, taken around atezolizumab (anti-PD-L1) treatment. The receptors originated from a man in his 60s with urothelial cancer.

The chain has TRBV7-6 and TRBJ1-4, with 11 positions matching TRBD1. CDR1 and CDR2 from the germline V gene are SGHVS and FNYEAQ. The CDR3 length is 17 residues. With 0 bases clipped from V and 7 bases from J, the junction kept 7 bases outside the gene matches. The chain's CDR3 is CASSLAKTGTGGEKLFF. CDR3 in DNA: TGTGCCAGCAGCTTAGCGAAGACCGGGACAGGGGGTGAAAAACTGTTTTTT.

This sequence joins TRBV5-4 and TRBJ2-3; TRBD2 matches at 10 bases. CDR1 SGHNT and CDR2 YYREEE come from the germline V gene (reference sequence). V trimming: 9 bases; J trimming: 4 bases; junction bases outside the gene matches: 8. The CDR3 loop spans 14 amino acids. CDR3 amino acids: CANLAGGYADTQYF. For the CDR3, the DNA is TGTGCCAACTTAGCGGGAGGTTATGCAGATACGCAGTATTTT. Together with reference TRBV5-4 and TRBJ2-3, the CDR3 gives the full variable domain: ETGVTQSPTHLIKTRGQQVTLRCSSQSGHNTVSWYQQALGQGPQFIFQYYREEENGRGNFPPRFSGLQFPNYSSELNVNALELDDSALYLCANLAGGYADTQYFGPGTRLTVL.

CDR3 nucleotide sequence: TGTGCCAGCAGCGTAGATGCGTCCTCTGGAAACACCATATATTTT. This gives the protein CASSVDASSGNTIYF. J is TRBJ1-3 and V is TRBV9; D gene uncertain. Per the germline V gene, CDR1 is SGDLS and CDR2 is YYNGEE. Deletions cut 0 bases from V and 0 bases from J, with 7 bases between. The CDR3 spans 15 residues.

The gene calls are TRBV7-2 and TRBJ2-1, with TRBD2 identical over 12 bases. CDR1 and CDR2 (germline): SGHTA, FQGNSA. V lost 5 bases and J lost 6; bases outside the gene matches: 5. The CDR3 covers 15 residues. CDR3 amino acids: CASSPTSGRGNEQFF. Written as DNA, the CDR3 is TGTGCCAGCAGCCCGACTAGCGGGAGAGGCAATGAGCAGTTCTTC.

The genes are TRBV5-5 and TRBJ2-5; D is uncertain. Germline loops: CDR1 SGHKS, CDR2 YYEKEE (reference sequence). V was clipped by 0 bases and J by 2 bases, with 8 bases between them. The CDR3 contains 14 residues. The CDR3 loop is CASSLVRSQETQYF. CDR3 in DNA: TGTGCCAGCAGCTTGGTTAGAAGTCAAGAGACCCAGTACTTC.

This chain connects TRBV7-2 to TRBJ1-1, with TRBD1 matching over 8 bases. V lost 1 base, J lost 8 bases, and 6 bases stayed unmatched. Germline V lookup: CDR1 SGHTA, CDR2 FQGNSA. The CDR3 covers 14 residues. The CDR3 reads CASSLGQDRGEAFF. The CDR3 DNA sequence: TGTGCCAGCAGCTTAGGACAAGACAGGGGCGAAGCTTTCTTT.

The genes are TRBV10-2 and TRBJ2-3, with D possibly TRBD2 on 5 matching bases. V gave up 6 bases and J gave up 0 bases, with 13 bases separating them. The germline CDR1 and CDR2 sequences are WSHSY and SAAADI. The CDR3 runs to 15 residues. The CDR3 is CASRASSSSTDTQYF. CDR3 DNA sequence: TGCGCCAGCAGAGCTAGCTCCTCTAGCACAGATACGCAGTATTTT.

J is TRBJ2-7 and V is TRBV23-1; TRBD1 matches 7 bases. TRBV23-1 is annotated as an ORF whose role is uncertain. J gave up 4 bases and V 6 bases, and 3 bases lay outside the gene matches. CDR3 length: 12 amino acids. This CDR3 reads CASRTGWYEQYF. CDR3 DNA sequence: TGCGCCAGCAGGACAGGGTGGTACGAGCAGTACTTC.

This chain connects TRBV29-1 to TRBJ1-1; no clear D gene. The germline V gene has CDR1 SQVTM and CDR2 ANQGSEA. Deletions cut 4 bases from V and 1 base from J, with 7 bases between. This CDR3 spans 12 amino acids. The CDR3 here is CSVGQANTEAFF. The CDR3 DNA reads TGCAGCGTTGGTCAGGCGAACACTGAAGCTTTCTTT. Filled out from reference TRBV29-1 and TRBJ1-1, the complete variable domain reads SAVISQKPSRDICQRGTSLTIQCQVDSQVTMMFWYRQQPGQSLTLIATANQGSEATYESGFVIDKFPISRPNLTFSTLTVSNMSPEDSSIYLCSVGQANTEAFFGQGTRLTVV.

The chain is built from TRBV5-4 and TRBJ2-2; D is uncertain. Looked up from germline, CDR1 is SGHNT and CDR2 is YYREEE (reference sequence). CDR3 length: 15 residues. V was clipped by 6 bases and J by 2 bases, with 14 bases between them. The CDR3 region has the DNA TGTGCCAGCACCCCGGCGGCTCCCAACACCGGGGAGCTGTTTTTT. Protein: CASTPAAPNTGELFF.

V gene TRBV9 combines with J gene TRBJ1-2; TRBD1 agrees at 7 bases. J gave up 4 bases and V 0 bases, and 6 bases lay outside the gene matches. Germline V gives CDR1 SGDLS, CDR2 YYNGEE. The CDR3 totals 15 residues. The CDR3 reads CASSVAPDRAYGYTF. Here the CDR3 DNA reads TGTGCCAGCAGCGTAGCCCCCGACAGGGCCTATGGCTACACCTTC.

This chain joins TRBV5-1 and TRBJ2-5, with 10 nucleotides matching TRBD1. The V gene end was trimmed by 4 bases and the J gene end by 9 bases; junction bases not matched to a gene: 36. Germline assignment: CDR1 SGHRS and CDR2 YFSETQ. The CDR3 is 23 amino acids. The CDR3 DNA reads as TGCGCCAGCAGCGACCCGGGACAGGGGACCCCTCAAGAGACCCGGTCGTGGAGGAAGTCCCAGTACTTC. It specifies CASSDPGQGTPQETRSWRKSQYF. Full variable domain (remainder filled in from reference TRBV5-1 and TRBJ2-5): KAGVTQTPRYLIKTRGQQVTLSCSPISGHRSVSWYQQTPGQGLQFLFEYFSETQRNKGNFPGRFSGRQFSNSRSEMNVSTLELGDSALYLCASSDPGQGTPQETRSWRKSQYFGPGTRLLVL.